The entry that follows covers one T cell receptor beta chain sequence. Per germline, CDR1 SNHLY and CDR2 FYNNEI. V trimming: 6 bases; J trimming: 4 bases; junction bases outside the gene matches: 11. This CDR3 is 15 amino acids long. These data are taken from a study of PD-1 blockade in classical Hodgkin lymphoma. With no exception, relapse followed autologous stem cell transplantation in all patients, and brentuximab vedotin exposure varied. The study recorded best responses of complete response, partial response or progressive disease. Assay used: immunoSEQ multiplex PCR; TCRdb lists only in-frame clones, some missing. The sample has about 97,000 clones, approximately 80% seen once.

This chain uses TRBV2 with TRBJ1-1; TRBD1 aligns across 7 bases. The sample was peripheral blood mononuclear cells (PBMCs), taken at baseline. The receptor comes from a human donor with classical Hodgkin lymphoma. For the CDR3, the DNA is TGTGCCAGCAGCGACCGACAGGGATCTGGCACTGAAGCTTTCTTT. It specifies CASSDRQGSGTEAFF.